This TCR beta chain was sequenced in a study of blood T cell repertoires in COVID-19. Study as a whole: Nucleic acid was either cDNA or gDNA, and it came from T cells, B-cell-depleted T cells, or PBMCs.

Original data processing: Nucleated cell counts were estimated from reference gene primer amplification. Sequencing used immunoSEQ multiplex PCR; TCRdb keeps in-frame clones, though not all of them. V and J calls and clone size come straight from that table; D and trimming were deduced from the DNA. The repertoire holds 150,000 to 200,000 clones, with around 86% as singletons. CDR1 and CDR2 (germline): SGHTA, FQGNSA. V shed 7 bases, J shed 2 bases, and the junction held 4 bases outside the gene matches. CDR3 length equals 13 residues. V is TRBV7-2 and J is TRBJ1-2; 7 nucleotides match TRBD1. This receptor was taken from a man aged 65-85 years with acute or convalescent COVID-19. Sequencing input: peripheral blood. The CDR3 region is CASTPTGNYGYTF. As DNA, the CDR3 is TGTGCCAGCACCCCGACAGGGAACTATGGCTACACCTTC.